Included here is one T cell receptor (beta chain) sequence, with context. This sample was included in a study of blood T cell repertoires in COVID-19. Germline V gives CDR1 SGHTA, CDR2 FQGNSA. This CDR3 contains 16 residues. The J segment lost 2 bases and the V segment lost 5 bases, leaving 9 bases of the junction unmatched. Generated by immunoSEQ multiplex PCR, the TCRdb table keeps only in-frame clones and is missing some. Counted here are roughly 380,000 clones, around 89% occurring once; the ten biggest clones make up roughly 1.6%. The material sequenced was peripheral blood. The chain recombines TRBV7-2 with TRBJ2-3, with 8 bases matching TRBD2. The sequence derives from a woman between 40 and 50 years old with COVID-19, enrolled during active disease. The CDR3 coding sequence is TGTGCCAGCAGCCCTGGGACTAGGTTGCCCACAGATACGCAGTATTTT. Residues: CASSPGTRLPTDTQYF.